The sequence of this TCR beta chain was determined in a study of Graves' ophthalmopathy and Graves' hyperthyroidism. With V trimmed by 3 bases and J by 0 bases, 3 bases remained unmatched. This CDR3 is 15 amino acids long. As the template, RNA transcripts were used to amplify TCR beta CDR3 regions. HTBI primers were employed in first-round RT-PCR, then a second-round multiplex PCR followed. Via MiXCR, TCRdb re-called the multiplex PCR reads, giving one row per CDR3 protein. The sample records almost 400,000 distinct CDR3 sequences, approximately 20% being singletons. This clonotype was detected many times.

This sequence was found in a woman younger than 35 with Graves' ophthalmopathy. This chain links TRBV12-3 or TRBV12-4 with TRBJ1-1; TRBD1 aligns across 8 bases. Source material: peripheral blood. The CDR3 coding sequence is TGTGCCAGCAGTTTGAACAGGGGGGTGAACACTGAAGCTTTCTTT. This translates into CASSLNRGVNTEAFF.